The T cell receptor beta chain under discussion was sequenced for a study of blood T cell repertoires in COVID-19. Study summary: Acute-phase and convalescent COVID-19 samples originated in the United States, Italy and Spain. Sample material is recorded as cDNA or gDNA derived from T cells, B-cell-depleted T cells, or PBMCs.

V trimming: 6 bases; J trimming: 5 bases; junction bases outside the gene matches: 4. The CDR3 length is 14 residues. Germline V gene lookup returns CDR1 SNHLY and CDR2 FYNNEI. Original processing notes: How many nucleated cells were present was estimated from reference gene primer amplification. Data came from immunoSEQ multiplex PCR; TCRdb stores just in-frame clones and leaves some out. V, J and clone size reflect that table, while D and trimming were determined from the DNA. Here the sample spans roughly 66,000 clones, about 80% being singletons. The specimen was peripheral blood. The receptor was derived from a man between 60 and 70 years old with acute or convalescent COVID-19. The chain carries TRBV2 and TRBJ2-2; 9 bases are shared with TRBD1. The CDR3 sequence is CASRRDRVTGELFF. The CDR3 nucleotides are TGTGCCAGCAGGCGGGACAGGGTTACCGGGGAGCTGTTTTTT.